This TCR beta chain originates from a study of cytomegalovirus exposure and HLA in healthy donors. Study background: According to later analysis, the same platform produced the 120 validation and 666 first-cohort repertoires.

Germline V gene lookup returns CDR1 SNHLY and CDR2 FYNNEI. The CDR3 consists of 14 residues. On this clone itself: Antigen specificity is unknown. Sequence at one end of the junction differs from germline and may be a read error.

Data came from immunoSEQ multiplex PCR; TCRdb stores just in-frame clones and leaves some out. The table records fewer than 200,000 clones, around nine tenths of them present only once. Study-wide findings and caveats: Most observed TCR sequences were rare, whereas some public TCRs were detected in many donors. Reported performance of the classifier showed diagnosis of cytomegalovirus status with high specificity and sensitivity. It was found in a later analysis that first-cohort TCR clusters tended to co-occur in the 90 to 150 validation repertoires.

The chain has TRBV2 and TRBJ1-4; D gene unclear. This receptor was identified in a man between 25 and 39 years old in good health and CMV-seropositive. The sample consisted of PBMCs. DNA for the CDR3: TGTGCCAGCAGGGAAGTGGGCCAAAATGAAAAACTGTTTTTT. Protein: CASREVGQNEKLFF.